The entry below describes one T cell receptor (beta chain). The CDR3 sequence is 14 residues long. Unmatched junction bases numbered 4, after V lost 0 bases and J lost 6 bases. Per germline, CDR1 MNHNS and CDR2 SASEGT. Uncontrolled infection, other autoimmune disease, pregnancy and lactation each barred patients from inclusion. This entry comes from a study of T cells in Graves' hyperthyroidism and ophthalmopathy. The investigators amplified TCR beta CDR3 regions from RNA transcripts. The TCR CDR3 first-round RT-PCR relied on the HTBI primer set. TCRdb redid the calling of the multiplex PCR reads with MiXCR, one entry per CDR3 protein. The sample records some 460,000 distinct CDR3 sequences, about 15% being singletons.

This sequence joins TRBV6-1 and TRBJ1-2; 7 bases align to TRBD1. The specimen was blood. The sequence was collected from a woman between 18 and 29 years old with Graves' hyperthyroidism. CDR3 bases: TGTGCCAGCAGTGAAGCGACAGGGTGGGATGGCTACACCTTC. It translates to CASSEATGWDGYTF.